The clone carrying this TCR beta chain was seen only a few times. The sample originates from a study of neurological immune-mediated disorders. Time point of the sample: longitudinal time-point 2. Trimming cost V 7 bases and J 0 bases, with 20 bases left between them. Germline V gene data show CDR1 as SGHRS and CDR2 as YFSETQ. The CDR3 spans 16 residues. TCRdb used MiXCR to reprocess the 5' RACE reads, holding one entry per CDR3 protein. The table shows about 90,000 distinct CDR3 sequences, with roughly 13% occurring only once. This sequence originates from a female donor with HTLV-1-associated myelopathy (HAM/TSP). Sequencing input: PBMCs. This chain links TRBV5-1 with TRBJ2-7; D is possibly TRBD2 (7 bases). CDR3 DNA sequence: TGCGCCAGCCGCCCCCGTGAGGGGGGGAACTCCTACGAGCAGTACTTC. This codes for CASRPREGGNSYEQYF.